This is a list of T cell receptor beta chains from one sample in a study of shared clonotypes between healthy human individuals. Assay: immunoSEQ multiplex PCR; the TCRdb copy retains only in-frame clones and omits some. The sample holds over 400,000 clones, about 85% seen once. The sequenced sample was PBMCs. The origin of the receptors is a woman in her thirties or forties in good health. Some clones in this sample may be carry-over from other donors' samples. Each CDR3 is given with its conserved first and last residue. Fields, in order: D gene, V gene, clone size, J gene, CDR3 DNA, CDR3 protein. A D gene is named only where the DNA matches it firmly. Rows may omit the clone size; those that give it use once, few, many or a size class.

-,TRBV10-3,once,TRBJ1-1,TGTGCCATCAGTGAGTACGCGGGGAACACTGAAGCTTTCTTT,CAISEYAGNTEAFF
-,TRBV28,-,TRBJ1-5,TGTGCCAGCAGATCTGTCCGGGACCCCTCCTACTATAGCAATCAGCCCCAGCATTTT,CASRSVRDPSYYSNQPQHF
-,TRBV7-2,-,TRBJ2-1,TGTGCCAGCAGCTTAGGACTAATAGAAAACAATGAGCAGTTCTTC,CASSLGLIENNEQFF
-,TRBV7-8,once,TRBJ2-7,TGTGCCAGCAGCTGGGCGAACTACGAGCAGTACTTC,CASSWANYEQYF
-,TRBV13,-,TRBJ2-6,TGTGCCAGCAGCCTACAAGCGTTACCCGACTCTGGGGCCAACGTCCTGACTTTC,CASSLQALPDSGANVLTF
-,TRBV5-1,-,TRBJ2-1,TGCGCCAGCAGCTTGGGGGGCGAGCAGTTCTTC,CASSLGGEQFF
TRBD1,TRBV29-1,-,TRBJ1-2,TGCAGCGTTGCACAGGGGGGCTATGGCTACACCTTC,CSVAQGGYGYTF
-,TRBV4-2,-,TRBJ2-3,TGTGCCAGCAGCCCAGGGGCAGATACGCAGTATTTT,CASSPGADTQYF
-,TRBV5-1,-,TRBJ2-7,TGCGCCAGCAGAAGGGACACTGGATCCTACGAGCAGTACTTC,CASRRDTGSYEQYF
TRBD2,TRBV5-4,-,TRBJ2-2,TGTGCCAGCACCGGCGGGGGGCGAGCCACCGGGGAGCTGTTTTTT,CASTGGGRATGELFF
-,TRBV4-2,-,TRBJ2-3,TGTGCCAGCAGCCCCCGGGTGGCGGACACAGATACGCAGTATTTT,CASSPRVADTDTQYF
TRBD2,TRBV9,-,TRBJ2-7,TGTGCCAGCAGCGCGGGACTACGACCCTACGAGCAGTACTTC,CASSAGLRPYEQYF
TRBD1,TRBV28,-,TRBJ1-2,TGTGCCAGCAGTTTATTCGGTGCGGGACAGGGGAATGGCTACACCTTC,CASSLFGAGQGNGYTF
-,TRBV6-5,-,TRBJ2-7,TGTGCCAGCAGTTACACCCCGCGGGAGCAGTACTTC,CASSYTPREQYF
-,TRBV29-1,once,TRBJ1-1,TGCAGCGTTTCCCCAGGGGCCGACACTGAAGCTTTCTTT,CSVSPGADTEAFF
-,TRBV15,-,TRBJ2-4,TGTGCCACCAGCAGAGCGCTACAGTTCGCCATTCAGTACTTC,CATSRALQFAIQYF
-,TRBV9,-,TRBJ2-5,TGTGCCAGCAGCGTAGCTCCTACTAGCCCAGGGCAGACCCAGTACTTC,CASSVAPTSPGQTQYF
-,TRBV7-9,-,TRBJ1-1,TGTGCCAGCGCCCGGCGACAGATGAACACTGAAGCTTTCTTT,CASARRQMNTEAFF
-,TRBV27,-,TRBJ1-2,TGTGCCAGCAGTTTATCGAAGGGTTTTGGCTACACCTTC,CASSLSKGFGYTF
TRBD2,TRBV28,-,TRBJ2-3,TGTGCCAGCAGCTCCGCTAGCGGGAGGGCCGCCGATACGCAGTATTTT,CASSSASGRAADTQYF
TRBD1,TRBV5-1,-,TRBJ2-5,TGCGCCAGCAGCTTCCGGACAGGGGAGACCCAGTACTTC,CASSFRTGETQYF
TRBD1,TRBV30,-,TRBJ2-1,TGTGCCTGGAGCCCCGGGACAGGCTCCTACAATGAGCAGTTCTTC,CAWSPGTGSYNEQFF
-,TRBV6-1,-,TRBJ2-2,TGTGCCAGCAGTGGAGTTGGCAGGGAGAACACCGGGGAGCTGTTTTTT,CASSGVGRENTGELFF
-,TRBV30,-,TRBJ2-3,TGTGCCTGGAGTGGGTTGGTCGCAGATACGCAGTATTTT,CAWSGLVADTQYF
-,TRBV10-3,-,TRBJ2-7,TGTGCCATCAGTGACGAGGTTTACAGGGAGTACGAGCAGTACTTC,CAISDEVYREYEQYF
-,TRBV2,-,TRBJ1-5,TGTGCCAGCACCAATCAGGGAGGAGGGCAGCCCCAGCATTTT,CASTNQGGGQPQHF
TRBD2,TRBV5-5,-,TRBJ2-5,TGTGCCAGCAGCTTTGGGGGGGCGACTAGCGGAGAGACCCAGTACTTC,CASSFGGATSGETQYF
-,TRBV30,-,TRBJ1-1,TGTGCCTGGAGTTGGACGGCAAACACTGAAGCTTTCTTT,CAWSWTANTEAFF
-,TRBV7-8,-,TRBJ1-2,TGTGCCAGCAGCTTAGTCGGGGGTGACGGAGGCTACACCTTC,CASSLVGGDGGYTF
TRBD2,TRBV27,-,TRBJ2-3,TGTGCCAGCAGCCTCCTAACTAGCGGTGACACAGATACGCAGTATTTT,CASSLLTSGDTDTQYF
TRBD2,TRBV4-3,-,TRBJ2-3,TGCGCCAGCAGCCTCACCCCCGGGACTAGCGGGAGTTATGGAAGGACAGATACGCAGTATTTT,CASSLTPGTSGSYGRTDTQYF
TRBD2,TRBV27,once,TRBJ2-6,TGTGCCAGCACCTATTATGGGGGGGGTAGGGCCAACGTCCTGACTTTC,CASTYYGGGRANVLTF
TRBD1,TRBV7-2,-,TRBJ2-7,TGTGCCAGCAGCTTAGCCGGACAGGTCTCCTACGAGCAGTACTTC,CASSLAGQVSYEQYF
-,TRBV2,-,TRBJ1-1,TGTGCCAGCAAGGGAAACCTGGGGACACAGGCGCGAGCTTTCTTT,CASKGNLGTQARAFF
-,TRBV10-3,-,TRBJ2-6,TGTGCCATCAGTGTGCAGGGTACCCACTCTGGGGCCAACGTCCTGACTTTC,CAISVQGTHSGANVLTF
TRBD2,TRBV19,few,TRBJ2-3,TGTGCCAGTAGTAGGGGGGGACGGATCACAGATACGCAGTATTTT,CASSRGGRITDTQYF
-,TRBV9,once,TRBJ2-2,TGTGCCAGCAGCGTAGCGGCCCGGTGGTGGAGCGCTAACACCGGGGAGCTGTTTTTT,CASSVAARWWSANTGELFF
-,TRBV5-1,-,TRBJ2-7,TGCGCCAGCAGCTTCCGGGGGAGCTCCTACGAGCAGTACTTC,CASSFRGSSYEQYF
-,TRBV28,-,TRBJ2-7,TGTGCCAGCCCTCCCCCAGCAGGGAGAGGTCGCAACGAGCAGTACTTC,CASPPPAGRGRNEQYF
TRBD2,TRBV19,-,TRBJ2-1,TGTGCCAGTAGTACACTGGGACTAGCGGCCTACAATGAGCAGTTCTTC,CASSTLGLAAYNEQFF
-,TRBV4-1,-,TRBJ1-5,TGCGCCAGCAGCCACCAAATTGTAAACAGTCAGCCCCAGCATTTT,CASSHQIVNSQPQHF
-,TRBV30,many,TRBJ1-1,TGTGCCTGGATATTGCGGCGGAGCACTGAAGCTTTCTTT,CAWILRRSTEAFF
TRBD2,TRBV15,-,TRBJ2-3,TGTGCCACCAGCACCCGGGGGGGGAGCATCTCAGATACGCAGTATTTT,CATSTRGGSISDTQYF
-,TRBV30,-,TRBJ1-1,TGTGCCTGGAGTGTAGGGGTCACTGAAGCTTTCTTT,CAWSVGVTEAFF
TRBD2,TRBV6-5,-,TRBJ2-5,TGTGCCAGCGGCCCTGGGGGGGAAGAGACCCAGTACTTC,CASGPGGEETQYF
-,TRBV7-3,-,TRBJ2-7,TGTGCCAGCAGCTTAAGGTCCTCAACCTACGAGCAGTACTTC,CASSLRSSTYEQYF
-,TRBV7-2,-,TRBJ1-1,TGTGCCAGCAGCATTCTCAGGGGCGGAGAAGCTTTCTTT,CASSILRGGEAFF
-,TRBV11-1,-,TRBJ1-3,TGTGCCAGCAGCTTAAACTCTGGAAACACCATATATTTT,CASSLNSGNTIYF
TRBD1,TRBV10-3,-,TRBJ1-1,TGTGCCATCAGAGACAGGGAGAACACTGAAGCTTTCTTT,CAIRDRENTEAFF
-,TRBV7-2,-,TRBJ2-7,TGTGCCAGCAGCAAGACACCCTCCTACGAGCAGTACTTC,CASSKTPSYEQYF
-,TRBV27,-,TRBJ2-3,TGTGCCAGCAGTGTCGACAGTAGCACAGATACGCAGTATTTT,CASSVDSSTDTQYF
TRBD1,TRBV5-1,-,TRBJ1-5,TGCGCCAGCAGCTTCTTACCCGGGACAGGGAATAGCAATCAGCCCCAGCATTTT,CASSFLPGTGNSNQPQHF
-,TRBV4-1,medium-sized,TRBJ2-7,TGCGCCAGCAGCCAAGTAGCTTACTACGAGCAGTACTTC,CASSQVAYYEQYF
-,TRBV18,-,TRBJ2-7,TGTGCCAGCTCACCACCCGGGGCCGTCACGGGGGAGCAGTACTTC,CASSPPGAVTGEQYF
-,TRBV7-9,-,TRBJ2-1,TGTGCCAGCAGCCCCTCCACTAGCCCCTCCCTCAACAATGAGCAGTTCTTC,CASSPSTSPSLNNEQFF
-,TRBV2,-,TRBJ2-7,TGTGCCAGCAGTGATATCCCAAATGCCCTAGGGACCCAGTTGTGGGAGCAGTACTTC,CASSDIPNALGTQLWEQYF
-,TRBV28,many,TRBJ2-3,TGTGCCAGCAGGTTTAGCACAGATACGCAGTATTTT,CASRFSTDTQYF
TRBD1,TRBV30,-,TRBJ2-7,TGTGCCTGGAGCTTGGGACAGGGGGCCAACGAGCAGTACTTC,CAWSLGQGANEQYF